Here is one T cell receptor (beta chain) with its context. What this receptor recognizes is not known. Nothing much larger sits one base from this clone, and base qualities are not available. The data derive from a study of blood T cell repertoires in COVID-19 (TCRdb year 2020). Study-wide context: Collaborator samples came from the United States, Italy and Spain and covered acute and convalescent phases of COVID-19. The material from the prospective study consisted of cDNA or gDNA derived from T cells, B-cell-depleted T cells, or PBMCs. The dataset comprised deeply sampled blood TCRbeta repertoires from subjects exposed to, actively infected with, or recovered from COVID-19. The repertoires were released in a freely available public database intended as a resource for research on the immune response to SARS-CoV-2. Samples came from the ongoing ImmuneRACE study (first 160 participants) plus 1,254 subjects from 6 global collaborators. Nearly every sample came with metadata listing a de-identified subject ID, COVID-19 status, age in years and sex. Where available, HLA class I and class II types were taken from metadata supplied by the sample provider and were not determined by assay-based typing. The paper's findings and limits, for the study overall: The amount of clinical and demographic metadata varied by source and participant and was provided uncurated.

At one collaborating source in Seattle, patients were enrolled during active infection and were followed longitudinally through the course of disease. Whole blood was collected in K2EDTA tubes by collaborating institutions according to the institutions' own protocols. For TCRbeta analysis, collaborator samples were shipped as frozen whole blood, as isolated PBMCs, or as DNA extracted from either sample type. TCRbeta CDR3 regions were amplified from genomic DNA using the immunoSEQ Assay, a bias-controlled multiplex PCR. The published analysis was carried out like this. Nucleated cell counts per sample were estimated from amplification of reference gene primers within the assay. To quantify the absolute abundance of each unique TCRbeta CDR3 rearrangement, sequence reads were collapsed and filtered. For each sample, productive Simpson clonality was calculated by taking the square root of Simpson's diversity index across productive rearrangements. Held by TCRdb, this immuneACCESS table contains in-frame sequences only and omits some clones. Under half of the omission traces to an unresolved V gene where checked; the cause of the rest is unknown. Clone size and V and J calls were adopted from that table, with D and trimming inferred from the DNA. In all, the sample holds under 250,000 clones, and over 75% of those were seen once. The ten largest clones represent about a sixth of the sample.

The sequenced material came from peripheral blood. The sequence was collected from a man aged 45-65 years with COVID-19, enrolled during active disease.

In nucleotides, the sequence is TGTGCCACTCGGGCCGGGACACCTTACAATGAGCAGTTCTTC. It translates as CATRAGTPYNEQFF. The rearrangement joined TRBV6-6 to TRBJ2-1; TRBD1 might be the D gene, on 6 matching bases. CDR3 length: 14 amino acids, cysteine to phenylalanine. Only CDR3 DNA remains: 42 bases, in frame from the first base. Looking up the germline V gene (reference sequence) yields CDR1 MNHNY and CDR2 SVGAGI. V gives up 10 bases and J gives up 4 bases, and the segment between their germline ends measures 17 bases.